The 10 T cell receptor beta chains reported below all come from one sample, sequenced in a study of vaccination and CD4 T cells after COVID-19. Their target antigens are unknown. Treatment defined: approximately 10-day PBMC culture with coronavirus spike peptide pools or control peptides (ViraFEST assay). Once obtained from cultured CD4+ T cells, the DNA was sequenced using the Oncomine TCR Beta short-read assay. TCRdb re-derived calls from the PCR reads in MiXCR, one entry per CDR3 protein. The sample consists of more than 9,000 distinct CDR3 sequences, 45% to 50% of them appearing once. Specimen: CD4+ T cells from blood, cultured in vitro. The receptor set was obtained from a human donor who had recovered from COVID-19.

The V gene is TRBV2, the J gene TRBJ1-2; D not resolved. CDR1 is SNHLY and CDR2 is FYNNEI in the germline V gene. Trimming removed 7 bases at V and 6 bases at J, with 21 bases between. There are 15 residues in the CDR3. CDR3 in amino acids: CASMNLRQADDGYTF. As DNA, the CDR3 is TGTGCCAGCATGAATCTCCGGCAGGCCGACGATGGCTACACCTTC.

The table lists this clonotype with a few counts. The J gene is TRBJ2-2, the V gene TRBV24-1; D remains ambiguous. There are 16 residues in the CDR3. CDR1 and CDR2 (germline): KGHDR, SFDVKD. V lost 3 bases, J lost 2 bases, and 12 bases lay in between. This chain's CDR3 is CATSDPSGENTGELFF. The CDR3 bases are TGTGCCACCAGTGATCCATCCGGAGAAAACACCGGGGAGCTGTTTTTT.

The chain couples TRBV27 to TRBJ1-5, with 7 bases matching TRBD1. The CDR3 extends over 15 amino acids. CDR1 is MNHEY, CDR2 SMNVEV, per germline (reference sequence). V dropped 0 bases and J dropped 2; count of bases not matched to a gene: 1. The CDR3 sequence: CASSLSTGGNQPQHF. CDR3 in DNA: TGTGCCAGCAGTTTATCAACAGGGGGCAATCAGCCCCAGCATTTT.

This clonotype appeared a single time. The V and J genes are TRBV7-2 and TRBJ1-1; TRBD1 aligns across 8 bases. The V gene end was trimmed by 5 bases and the J gene end by 2 bases; junction bases not matched to a gene: 10. CDR3 size: 16 residues. Germline CDR1 is SGHTA and CDR2 is FQGNSA. This chain's CDR3 is CASSPRRTGLNTEAFF. CDR3 DNA: TGTGCCAGCAGCCCCCGCCGGACAGGGTTAAACACTGAAGCTTTCTTT.

The chain couples TRBV30 to TRBJ2-7; D is undetermined. This CDR3 is built from 15 residues. V dropped 2 bases and J dropped 0 bases, with 14 bases sitting between them. In germline, CDR1 is GTSNPN, CDR2 SVGIG (reference sequence). CDR3 nucleotide sequence: TGTGCCTGGAGTCCGCTGGTGCTCTCCTCCTACGAGCAGTACTTC. It specifies CAWSPLVLSSYEQYF.

The V call is TRBV6-1, the J call TRBJ1-2, with D possibly being TRBD1 (5 bases). This CDR3 is 13 amino acids long. In germline, CDR1 is MNHNS, CDR2 SASEGT. V was pared by 2 bases and J by 3 bases, with 7 bases between. CDR3 loop: CASSETGYYGYTF. The CDR3 nucleotides are TGTGCCAGCAGTGAAACAGGATACTATGGCTACACCTTC.

This clonotype occurred a few times. The chain is built from TRBV19 and TRBJ1-1; 12 bases match TRBD1. V shed 6 bases, J shed 8 bases, and the junction held 4 bases outside the gene matches. Germline CDR1 is LNHDA and CDR2 is SQIVND (reference sequence). This CDR3 has 13 amino acids. This CDR3 reads CASRGQGASEAFF. CDR3 sequence (DNA): TGTGCCAGTAGGGGACAGGGGGCTTCAGAAGCTTTCTTT. Full variable domain (missing parts from reference TRBV19 and TRBJ1-1): DGGITQSPKYLFRKEGQNVTLSCEQNLNHDAMYWYRQDPGQGLRLIYYSQIVNDFQKGDIAEGYSVSREKKESFPLTVTSAQKNPTAFYLCASRGQGASEAFFGQGTRLTVV.

This chain uses TRBV19 with TRBJ1-5; 9 bases are shared with TRBD1. Germline loops: CDR1 LNHDA, CDR2 SQIVND (reference sequence). This CDR3 is built from 17 residues. V trimming: 4 bases; J trimming: 1 base; junction bases outside the gene matches: 8. The CDR3 protein is CASSRPLGQGSNQPQHF. The DNA of the CDR3 is TGTGCCAGTAGTAGACCCCTAGGACAGGGGAGCAATCAGCCCCAGCATTTT.

A remark on this clonotype: At one of its ends the junction is not consistent with the germline gene, which may arise from a read error. This chain links TRBV7-2 with TRBJ1-5; possible D gene TRBD1, 6 bases. The CDR3 runs 17 residues. Germline V gene lookup returns CDR1 SGHTA and CDR2 FQGNSA. The CDR3 sequence: CASGLGGPSRGNQPQHF. The CDR3 DNA sequence: TGTGCCAGCGGCTTAGGGGGACCCTCCCGTGGGAATCAGCCCCAGCATTTT. The full variable domain, in which reference TRBV7-2 and TRBJ1-5 provide the parts outside the CDR3, is GAGVSQSPSNKVTEKGKDVELRCDPISGHTALYWYRQSLGQGLEFLIYFQGNSAPDKSGLPSDRFSAERTGGSVSTLTIQRTQQEDSAVYLCASGLGGPSRGNQPQHFGDGTRLSIL.

This clonotype was found a few times. This chain links TRBV11-2 with TRBJ2-5; no firm D call. Trimming pared 3 bases from V and 5 bases from J, leaving 10 bases between. Germline-derived CDR1 and CDR2 are SGHAT and FQNNGV. The CDR3 runs 13 residues. In nucleotides, the CDR3 is TGTGCCAGCAGCTTGTGGGCAACGGAGACCCAGTACTTC. Translating it yields CASSLWATETQYF. Filled out from reference TRBV11-2 and TRBJ2-5, the complete variable domain reads EAGVAQSPRYKIIEKRQSVAFWCNPISGHATLYWYQQILGQGPKLLIQFQNNGVVDDSQLPKDRFSAERLKGVDSTLKIQPAKLEDSAVYLCASSLWATETQYFGPGTRLLVL.